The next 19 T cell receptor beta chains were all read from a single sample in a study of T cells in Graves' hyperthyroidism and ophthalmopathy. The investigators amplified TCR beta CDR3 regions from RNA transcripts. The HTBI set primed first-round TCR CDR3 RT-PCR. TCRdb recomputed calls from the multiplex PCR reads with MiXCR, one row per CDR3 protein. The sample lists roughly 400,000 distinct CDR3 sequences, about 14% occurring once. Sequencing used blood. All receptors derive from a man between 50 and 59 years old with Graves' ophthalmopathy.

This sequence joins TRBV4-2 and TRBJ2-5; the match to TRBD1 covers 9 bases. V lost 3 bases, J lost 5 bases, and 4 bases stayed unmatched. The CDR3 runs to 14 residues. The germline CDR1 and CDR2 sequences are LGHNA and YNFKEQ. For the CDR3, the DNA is TGTGCCAGCAGCCAGGACAGGGGTGGCGAGACCCAGTACTTC. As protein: CASSQDRGGETQYF.

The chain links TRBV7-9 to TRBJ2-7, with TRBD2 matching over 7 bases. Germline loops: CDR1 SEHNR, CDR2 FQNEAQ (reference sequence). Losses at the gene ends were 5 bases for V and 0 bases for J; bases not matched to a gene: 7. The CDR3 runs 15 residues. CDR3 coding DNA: TGTGCCAGCAGCCCGCCAGCGGGAACCTCCTACGAGCAGTACTTC. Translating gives CASSPPAGTSYEQYF.

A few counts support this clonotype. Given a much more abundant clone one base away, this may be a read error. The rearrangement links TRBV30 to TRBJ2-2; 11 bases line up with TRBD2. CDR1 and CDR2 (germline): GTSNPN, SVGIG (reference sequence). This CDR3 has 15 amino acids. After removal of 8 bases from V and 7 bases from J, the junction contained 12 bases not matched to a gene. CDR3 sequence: CAGGGLAEAHGELFF. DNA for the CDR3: TGTGCCGGCGGGGGACTAGCGGAAGCCCACGGGGAGCTGTTTTTT.

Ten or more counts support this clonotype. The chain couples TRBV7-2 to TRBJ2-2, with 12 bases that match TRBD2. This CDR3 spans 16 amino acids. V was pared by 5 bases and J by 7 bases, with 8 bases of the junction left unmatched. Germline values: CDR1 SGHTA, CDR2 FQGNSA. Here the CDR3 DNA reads TGTGCCAGCAGCCCTCCTAGCGGGAGGGCCGGCGGGGAGCTGTTTTTT. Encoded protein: CASSPPSGRAGGELFF.

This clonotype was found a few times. The CDR3 sequence is CAISETYEQYF. As DNA, the CDR3 is TGTGCCATCAGTGAGACCTACGAGCAGTACTTC. V and J are TRBV10-3 and TRBJ2-7; D not resolved. Germline V gene sequence: CDR1 ENHRY, CDR2 SYGVKD. The V end was cut by 2 bases, the J end by 2 bases, with 1 base between. CDR3 length equals 11 residues.

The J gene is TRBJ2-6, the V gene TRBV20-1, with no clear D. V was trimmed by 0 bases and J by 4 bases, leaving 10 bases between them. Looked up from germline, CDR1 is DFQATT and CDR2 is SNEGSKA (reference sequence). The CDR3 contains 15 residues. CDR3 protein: CSARELKLGANVLTF. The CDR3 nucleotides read TGCAGTGCTAGAGAGCTGAAGCTGGGGGCCAACGTCCTGACTTTC.

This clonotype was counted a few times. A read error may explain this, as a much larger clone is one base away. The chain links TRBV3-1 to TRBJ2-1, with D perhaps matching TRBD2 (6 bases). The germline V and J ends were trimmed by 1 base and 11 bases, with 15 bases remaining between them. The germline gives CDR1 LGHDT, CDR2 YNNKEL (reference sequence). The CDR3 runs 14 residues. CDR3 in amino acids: CASSQGLGVGKQFF. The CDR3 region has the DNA TGTGCCAGCAGCCAAGGACTAGGTGTGGGGAAGCAGTTCTTC.

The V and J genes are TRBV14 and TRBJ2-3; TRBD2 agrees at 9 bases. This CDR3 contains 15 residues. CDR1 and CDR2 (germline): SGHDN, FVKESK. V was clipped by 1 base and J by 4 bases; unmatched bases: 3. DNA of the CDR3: TGTGCCAGCAGCCAAGTCGTAGCGGGAGCAGATACGCAGTATTTT. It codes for CASSQVVAGADTQYF.

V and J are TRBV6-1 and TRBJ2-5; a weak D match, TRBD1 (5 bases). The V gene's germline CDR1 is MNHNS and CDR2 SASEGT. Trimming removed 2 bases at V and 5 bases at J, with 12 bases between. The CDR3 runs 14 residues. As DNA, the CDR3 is TGTGCCAGCAGTGAAAGGACACTGGGGGAGACCCAGTACTTC. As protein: CASSERTLGETQYF.

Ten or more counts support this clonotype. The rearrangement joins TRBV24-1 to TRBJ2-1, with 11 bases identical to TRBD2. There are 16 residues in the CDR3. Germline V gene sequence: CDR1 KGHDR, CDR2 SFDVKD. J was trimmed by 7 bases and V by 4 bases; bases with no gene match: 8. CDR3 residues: CATSDPLAGGPNEQFF. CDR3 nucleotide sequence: TGTGCCACCAGTGACCCCCTAGCGGGAGGACCTAATGAGCAGTTCTTC.

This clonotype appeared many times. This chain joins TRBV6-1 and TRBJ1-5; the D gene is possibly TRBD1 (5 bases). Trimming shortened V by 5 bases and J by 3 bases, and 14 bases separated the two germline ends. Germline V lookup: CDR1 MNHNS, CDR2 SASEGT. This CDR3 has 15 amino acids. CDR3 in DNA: TGTGCCAGCAGTCAAAGCAGGGCAAACAATCAGCCCCAGCATTTT. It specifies CASSQSRANNQPQHF.

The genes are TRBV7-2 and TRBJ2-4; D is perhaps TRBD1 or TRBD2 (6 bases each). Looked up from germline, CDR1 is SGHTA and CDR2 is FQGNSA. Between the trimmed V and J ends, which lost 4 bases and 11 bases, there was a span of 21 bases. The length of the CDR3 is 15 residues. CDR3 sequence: CASSSQGGSHGVQYF. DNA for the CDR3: TGTGCCAGCAGCTCTCAAGGGGGGTCCCATGGTGTTCAGTACTTC.

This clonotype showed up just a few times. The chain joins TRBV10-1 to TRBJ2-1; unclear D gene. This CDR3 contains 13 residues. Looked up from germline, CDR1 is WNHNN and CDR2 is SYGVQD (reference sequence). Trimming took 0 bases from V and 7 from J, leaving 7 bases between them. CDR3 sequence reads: CASSESKGNEQFF. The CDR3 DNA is TGCGCCAGCAGTGAGTCGAAAGGTAATGAGCAGTTCTTC.

Written as DNA, the CDR3 is TGCGCCAGCTTTAGAACGCAAGAGACCCAGTACTTC. It translates to CASFRTQETQYF. The chain has TRBV5-1 and TRBJ2-5; D is unclear. Germline CDR1 and CDR2: SGHRS and YFSETQ. V lost 7 bases and J lost 2, with 9 bases in between. The CDR3 covers 12 residues.

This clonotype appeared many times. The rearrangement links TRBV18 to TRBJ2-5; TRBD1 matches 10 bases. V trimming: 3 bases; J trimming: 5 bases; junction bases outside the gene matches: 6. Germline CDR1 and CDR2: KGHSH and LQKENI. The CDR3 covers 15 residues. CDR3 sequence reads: CASSPGTGVFETQYF. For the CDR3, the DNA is TGTGCCAGCTCACCCGGGACAGGGGTGTTCGAGACCCAGTACTTC.

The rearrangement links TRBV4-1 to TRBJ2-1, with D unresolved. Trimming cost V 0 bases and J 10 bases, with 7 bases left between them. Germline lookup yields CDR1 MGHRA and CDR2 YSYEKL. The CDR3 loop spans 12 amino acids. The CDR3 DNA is TGCGCCAGCAGCCAAGAAAAGGTCGAGCAGTTCTTC. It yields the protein CASSQEKVEQFF.

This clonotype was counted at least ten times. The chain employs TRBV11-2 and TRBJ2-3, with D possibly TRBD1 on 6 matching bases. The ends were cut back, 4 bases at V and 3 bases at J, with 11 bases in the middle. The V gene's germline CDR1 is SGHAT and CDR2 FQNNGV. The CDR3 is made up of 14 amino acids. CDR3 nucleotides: TGTGCCAGCAGCTGGGGGCGGGCGACAGATACGCAGTATTTT. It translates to CASSWGRATDTQYF.

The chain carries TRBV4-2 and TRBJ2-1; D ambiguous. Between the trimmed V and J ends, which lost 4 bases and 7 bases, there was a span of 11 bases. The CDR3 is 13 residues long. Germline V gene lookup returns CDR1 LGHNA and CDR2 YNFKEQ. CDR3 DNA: TGTGCCAGCAGCCCCCTGCAGTTAAATGAGCAGTTCTTC. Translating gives CASSPLQLNEQFF.

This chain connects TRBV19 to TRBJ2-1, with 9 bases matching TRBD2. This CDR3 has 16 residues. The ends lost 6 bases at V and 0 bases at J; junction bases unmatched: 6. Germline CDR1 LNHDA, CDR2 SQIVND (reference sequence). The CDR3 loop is CASSLLAGSSYNEQFF. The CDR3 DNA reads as TGTGCCAGTAGCCTGCTAGCGGGGAGCTCCTACAATGAGCAGTTCTTC.